These 27 T cell receptor beta chains came from one sample sequenced in a study of blood T cell repertoires in COVID-19. Here immunoSEQ multiplex PCR was the method, and the copy in TCRdb shows in-frame clones only, minus some. In the table there are 150,000 to 170,000 clones, around 85% of which are singletons. The specimen was peripheral blood. These receptors all come from a man aged 60 to 75 with COVID-19, enrolled during active disease.

The chain uses TRBV5-8 and TRBJ1-2, with D uncertain. The germline V and J ends were trimmed by 7 bases and 0 bases, with 19 bases remaining between them. CDR1 is SGHTS and CDR2 is YDEGEE in the germline V gene. The CDR3 length is 16 residues. For the CDR3, the DNA is TGTGCCAGCGCAAGTGTCGAGAAGACTCCTAACTATGGCTACACCTTC. It yields the protein CASASVEKTPNYGYTF.

V is TRBV24-1 and J is TRBJ2-2; D may be TRBD1 (6 bases). This CDR3 contains 14 residues. Germline V gene lookup returns CDR1 KGHDR and CDR2 SFDVKD. With 4 bases removed from V and 7 bases from J, the gap between germline ends came to 12 bases. The CDR3 bases are TGTGCCACCAGTGAACGTGGGACAAGCGGGGAGCTGTTTTTT. Amino acids: CATSERGTSGELFF.

The genes are TRBV19 and TRBJ2-3, with 7 bases aligning to TRBD1. Germline V gives CDR1 LNHDA, CDR2 SQIVND (reference sequence). V lost 2 bases, J lost 2 bases, and 7 bases stayed unmatched. The CDR3 runs 16 residues. In DNA form, the CDR3 reads TGTGCCAGTAGTATAACGGGACAGCGGACCACAGATACGCAGTATTTT. This sequence encodes CASSITGQRTTDTQYF.

This chain links TRBV6-5 with TRBJ1-4, with D possibly being TRBD1 (5 bases). CDR1 and CDR2 (germline): MNHEY, SVGAGI. The germline V and J ends were trimmed by 0 bases and 7 bases, with 12 bases remaining between them. The CDR3 extends over 15 amino acids. This CDR3 is CASSYSNGDSEKLFF. As DNA, the CDR3 is TGTGCCAGCAGTTACTCGAACGGAGACAGTGAAAAACTGTTTTTT.

This rearrangement joins TRBV6-2 or TRBV6-3 to TRBJ1-5; 11 bases are shared with TRBD1. Trimming took 6 bases from V and 6 from J; bases not matched to a gene: 10. The germline V gene has CDR1 MNHEY and CDR2 SVGEGT. CDR3 length equals 16 residues. The CDR3 protein is CASSRAGQGAFQPQHF. The CDR3 DNA is TGTGCCAGCAGCCGCGCCGGACAGGGGGCGTTTCAGCCCCAGCATTTT.

The chain employs TRBV7-2 and TRBJ1-5; 10 nucleotides agree with TRBD1. Looked up from germline, CDR1 is SGHTA and CDR2 is FQGNSA. The V gene end was trimmed by 1 base and the J gene end by 11 bases; junction bases not matched to a gene: 11. This CDR3 spans 16 amino acids. For the CDR3, the DNA is TGTGCCAGCAGCTTAGTAACCGGGACAGGGGAGGTGACCCAGCATTTT. It specifies CASSLVTGTGEVTQHF.

The rearrangement links TRBV6-2 or TRBV6-3 to TRBJ1-1; 10 bases align to TRBD1. This CDR3 has 15 amino acids. Trimming removed 2 bases from V and 4 bases from J; junction bases left unmatched: 4. Per the germline V gene, CDR1 is MNHEY and CDR2 is SVGEGT. The CDR3 bases are TGTGCCAGCAGTTACCTGGGACAGGGGTCCACTGAAGCTTTCTTT. It translates to CASSYLGQGSTEAFF.

The chain couples TRBV6-6 to TRBJ1-6; weak D call: TRBD1 (5 bases). The CDR3 contains 15 residues. The V gene's germline CDR1 is MNHNY and CDR2 SVGAGI (reference sequence). The V end was cut by 5 bases, the J end by 7 bases, with 15 bases between. The CDR3 bases are TGTGCCAGCAGTCCCCGTGGGGCCCCAAATTCACCCCTCCACTTT. Its protein product is CASSPRGAPNSPLHF.

This rearrangement joins TRBV2 to TRBJ1-2; tentatively, D is TRBD1 (6 bases). V lost 7 bases to trimming and J lost 3 bases, with 15 bases between them. The germline V gene has CDR1 SNHLY and CDR2 FYNNEI. The CDR3 has 14 amino acids. The CDR3 spells CASKQGGLDYGYTF. In DNA, the CDR3 is TGTGCCAGCAAACAGGGTGGGTTGGACTATGGCTACACCTTC.

The chain combines TRBV4-2 with TRBJ1-1; 7 bases match TRBD1. This CDR3 contains 14 residues. V was pared by 4 bases and J by 4 bases, with 6 bases of the junction left unmatched. Per the germline V gene, CDR1 is LGHNA and CDR2 is YNFKEQ. In DNA, the CDR3 is TGTGCCAGCAGCCGAGGGGGCTGGGGCACTGAAGCTTTCTTT. This encodes CASSRGGWGTEAFF.

This chain links TRBV27 with TRBJ2-1; D is possibly TRBD2 (6 bases). The germline gives CDR1 MNHEY, CDR2 SMNVEV (reference sequence). Trimming removed 2 bases at V and 9 bases at J, with 14 bases between. The CDR3 runs to 14 residues. Written as DNA, the CDR3 is TGTGCCAGCAGTTTACCTGTAGCGGTTTTTGAGCAGTTCTTC. Translation gives CASSLPVAVFEQFF.

This chain links TRBV7-9 with TRBJ1-4; 9 nucleotides line up with TRBD1. The CDR3 covers 17 residues. Trimming at V came to 3 bases and at J to 0 bases, leaving 5 bases not matched to a gene. Germline CDR1 is SEHNR and CDR2 is FQNEAQ (reference sequence). CDR3 bases: TGTGCCAGCAGCTTCGACAGGGGGACAGCAACTAATGAAAAACTGTTTTTT. It specifies CASSFDRGTATNEKLFF.

CDR3 region: CASSLEQESYEQYF. The DNA of the CDR3 is TGTGCCAGCAGCTTGGAACAGGAGTCCTACGAGCAGTACTTC. V gene TRBV5-4 combines with J gene TRBJ2-7, with D perhaps matching TRBD1 (5 bases). V was shortened by 0 bases and J by 1 base, with 8 bases between the two germline ends. The CDR3 contains 14 residues. Germline loops: CDR1 SGHNT, CDR2 YYREEE (reference sequence).

V is TRBV6-6 and J is TRBJ2-7, with 7 bases aligning to TRBD2. V dropped 6 bases and J dropped 2; count of bases not matched to a gene: 10. From germline, CDR1 is MNHNY and CDR2 SVGAGI (reference sequence). This CDR3 comprises 15 residues. CDR3 region: CASSFVGGLAYEQYF. For the CDR3, the DNA is TGTGCCAGCAGCTTTGTGGGGGGGTTGGCCTACGAGCAGTACTTC.

The rearrangement joins TRBV27 to TRBJ1-1; D perhaps matches TRBD1 (5 bases). Trimming left V 2 bases short and J 1 base short, with 11 bases between. Germline CDR1 is MNHEY and CDR2 is SMNVEV (reference sequence). The CDR3 spans 15 residues. Here the CDR3 DNA reads TGTGCCAGCAGTTTACAGGGTATGACGAACACTGAAGCTTTCTTT. As protein: CASSLQGMTNTEAFF.

CDR3 sequence reads: CASSPPGEQFF. CDR3 coding DNA: TGTGCCAGCAGCCCCCCGGGTGAGCAGTTCTTC. The chain is built from TRBV11-1 and TRBJ2-1; unclear D gene. This CDR3 comprises 11 residues. From germline, CDR1 is SGHAT and CDR2 FQDESV (reference sequence). V was trimmed by 5 bases and J by 9 bases, leaving 8 bases between them.

This clone was counted once. V gene TRBV11-3 combines with J gene TRBJ2-3; D uncertain. This CDR3 region has 13 residues. The ends were cut back, 7 bases at V and 8 bases at J, with 16 bases in the middle. Looked up from germline, CDR1 is SGHNT and CDR2 is YENEEA. The CDR3 loop reads CASMSEWLGTQYF. Written as DNA, the CDR3 is TGTGCCAGCATGAGCGAGTGGCTGGGTACGCAGTATTTT.

The rearrangement joins TRBV7-2 to TRBJ1-4; 8 bases line up with TRBD1. Trimming took 5 bases from V and 8 from J; bases not matched to a gene: 13. Germline-derived CDR1 and CDR2 are SGHTA and FQGNSA. The CDR3 spans 16 residues. The CDR3: CASSRKGPGGGEKLFF. Written as DNA, the CDR3 is TGTGCCAGCAGCCGTAAAGGCCCAGGGGGCGGCGAAAAACTGTTTTTT.

The J gene is TRBJ1-2, the V gene TRBV4-2, with 8 bases that match TRBD1. V trimming: 0 bases; J trimming: 8 bases; junction bases outside the gene matches: 14. This CDR3 comprises 17 residues. Germline CDR1 LGHNA, CDR2 YNFKEQ. The CDR3 sequence: CASSQEAGQEFGKGYTF. The CDR3 DNA sequence: TGTGCCAGCAGCCAAGAAGCGGGACAGGAGTTTGGTAAAGGCTACACCTTC.

This rearrangement joins TRBV5-4 to TRBJ2-1; TRBD2 aligns across 9 bases. The CDR3 sequence is 14 residues long. Germline CDR1 reads SGHNT; CDR2 reads YYREEE (reference sequence). The CDR3, as DNA: TGTGCTATGAAGCGGGGGGTCTCCTACAATGAGCAGTTCTTC. Translated: CAMKRGVSYNEQFF.

The chain is built from TRBV6-5 and TRBJ2-3; possible D gene TRBD2, 6 bases. Trimming shortened V by 4 bases and J by 1 base, and 12 bases separated the two germline ends. From germline, CDR1 is MNHEY and CDR2 SVGAGI. The CDR3 loop spans 15 amino acids. CDR3 bases: TGTGCCAGCAGTTCTAGCGTAGTCCGCACAGATACGCAGTATTTT. It is translated as CASSSSVVRTDTQYF.

This chain joins TRBV5-8 and TRBJ1-5, with 12 nucleotides matching TRBD1. CDR3 length equals 18 residues. Germline CDR1 and CDR2: SGHTS and YDEGEE. The V segment lost 0 bases and the J segment 6 bases; nucleotides outside the gene matches: 10. CDR3 sequence (DNA): TGTGCCAGCAGCTTGGACGCGAGGGACAGGGGGCTGATTCAGCCCCAGCATTTT. Translation gives CASSLDARDRGLIQPQHF.

The chain links TRBV18 to TRBJ1-3; 7 nucleotides agree with TRBD1. V was clipped by 0 bases and J by 0 bases; unmatched bases: 2. Looked up from germline, CDR1 is KGHSH and CDR2 is LQKENI. This CDR3 is built from 16 residues. The CDR3 nucleotides are TGTGCCAGCTCACCACCGACAGGGAGCTCTGGAAACACCATATATTTT. Amino acids: CASSPPTGSSGNTIYF. Using reference TRBV18 and TRBJ1-3 for the parts outside the CDR3, the full variable domain is NAGVMQNPRHLVRRRGQEARLRCSPMKGHSHVYWYRQLPEEGLKFMVYLQKENIIDESGMPKERFSAEFPKEGPSILRIQQVVRGDSAAYFCASSPPTGSSGNTIYFGEGSWLTVV.

The CDR3 DNA sequence: TGTGCCAGCAGTTATGAAGGAGGATCCTACGAGCAGTACTTC. Its translation is CASSYEGGSYEQYF. The chain joins TRBV6-2 or TRBV6-3 to TRBJ2-7; a possible D gene is TRBD2 (5 bases). This CDR3 spans 14 amino acids. Germline V gene sequence: CDR1 MNHEY, CDR2 SVGEGT. The V end was cut by 3 bases, the J end by 1 base, with 10 bases between.

The count of this clone is one. The chain combines TRBV7-9 with TRBJ2-7; TRBD2 aligns across 7 bases. CDR3 length: 16 amino acids. V was clipped by 3 bases and J by 0 bases; unmatched bases: 8. The germline V gene has CDR1 SEHNR and CDR2 FQNEAQ (reference sequence). CDR3 region: CASSFSLAEGSYEQYF. As DNA, the CDR3 is TGTGCCAGCAGCTTTAGTCTAGCGGAAGGCTCCTACGAGCAGTACTTC.

V and J are TRBV5-1 and TRBJ1-5; no clear D gene. The V end was cut by 0 bases, the J end by 0 bases, with 7 bases between. The germline gives CDR1 SGHRS, CDR2 YFSETQ. The CDR3 spans 15 residues. The CDR3, as DNA: TGCGCCAGCAGCTTGGATATTTATAGCAATCAGCCCCAGCATTTT. It is translated as CASSLDIYSNQPQHF.

The chain is built from TRBV9 and TRBJ1-4; D might be TRBD1 (6 bases). The CDR3 length is 16 residues. Germline CDR1 SGDLS, CDR2 YYNGEE. V lost 4 bases to trimming and J lost 0 bases, with 13 bases between them. CDR3 loop: CASSTGQIATNEKLFF. The CDR3 bases are TGTGCCAGCAGCACTGGACAGATTGCAACTAATGAAAAACTGTTTTTT.